This T cell receptor (beta chain) was recovered during a study of EBV T-cell therapy then PD-1 blockade in nasopharyngeal carcinoma. The protocol was immunoSEQ multiplex PCR, while the TCRdb copy is restricted to in-frame clones and leaves out a portion. The sample lists roughly 19,000 clones, more than 70% occurring once. The sample's treatment: AdE1-LMPpoly-expanded autologous EBV-specific T-cell therapy followed by anti-PD-1 nivolumab. CDR1 is SGHVS, CDR2 FNYEAQ, per germline. The CDR3 is 15 residues long. J lost 6 bases, V lost 4 bases, and 11 bases had no gene match. The table lists this clone with a few counts. Its antigen is undetermined.

V gene TRBV7-6 combines with J gene TRBJ2-7, with 8 bases that match TRBD1. The input for sequencing was CD8+ T cells from blood, taken at approximately day 30 from a patient whose treatment included autologous EBV-specific T cells and nivolumab. The TCR comes from a man aged 40-49 years with nasopharyngeal carcinoma. The CDR3 loop reads CASSYQTGEITEQYF. CDR3 nucleotide sequence: TGTGCCAGCAGCTACCAGACAGGGGAAATTACCGAGCAGTACTTC.